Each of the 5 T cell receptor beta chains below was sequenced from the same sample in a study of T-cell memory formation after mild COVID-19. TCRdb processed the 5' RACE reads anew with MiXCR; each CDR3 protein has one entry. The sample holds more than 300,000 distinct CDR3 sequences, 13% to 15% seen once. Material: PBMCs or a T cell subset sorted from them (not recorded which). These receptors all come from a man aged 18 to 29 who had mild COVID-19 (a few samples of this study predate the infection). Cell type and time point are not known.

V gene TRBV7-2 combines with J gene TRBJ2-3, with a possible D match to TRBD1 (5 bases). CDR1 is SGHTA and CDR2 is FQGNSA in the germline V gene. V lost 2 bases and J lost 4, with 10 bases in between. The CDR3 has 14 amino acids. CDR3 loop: CASSLYRGPDTQYF. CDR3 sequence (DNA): TGTGCCAGCAGCTTATATAGGGGTCCAGATACGCAGTATTTT.

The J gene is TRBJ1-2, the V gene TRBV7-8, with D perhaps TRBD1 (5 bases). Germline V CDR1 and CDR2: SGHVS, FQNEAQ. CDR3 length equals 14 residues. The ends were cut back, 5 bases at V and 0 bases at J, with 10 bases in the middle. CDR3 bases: TGTGCCAGCAGCCCACGGGGGGCTAACTATGGCTACACCTTC. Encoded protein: CASSPRGANYGYTF.

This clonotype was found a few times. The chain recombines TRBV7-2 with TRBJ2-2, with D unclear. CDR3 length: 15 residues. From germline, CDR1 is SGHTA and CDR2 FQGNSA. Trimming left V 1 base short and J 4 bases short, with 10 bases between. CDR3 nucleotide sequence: TGTGCCAGCAGCTTAGTCCCACAGTTCACCGGGGAGCTGTTTTTT. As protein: CASSLVPQFTGELFF. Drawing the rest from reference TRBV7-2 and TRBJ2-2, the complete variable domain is GAGVSQSPSNKVTEKGKDVELRCDPISGHTALYWYRQSLGQGLEFLIYFQGNSAPDKSGLPSDRFSAERTGGSVSTLTIQRTQQEDSAVYLCASSLVPQFTGELFFGEGSRLTVL.

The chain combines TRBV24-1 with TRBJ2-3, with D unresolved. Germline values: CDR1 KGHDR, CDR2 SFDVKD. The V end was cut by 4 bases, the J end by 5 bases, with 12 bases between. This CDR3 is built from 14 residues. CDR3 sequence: CATSDPVAGDTQYF. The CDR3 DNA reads TGTGCCACCAGTGACCCGGTGGCCGGAGATACGCAGTATTTT.

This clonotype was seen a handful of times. CDR3 protein: CAWSVRGGTDTQYF. The DNA for the CDR3 is TGTGCCTGGAGTGTACGGGGAGGCACAGATACGCAGTATTTT. V gene TRBV30 combines with J gene TRBJ2-3; D may be TRBD2 (5 bases). The CDR3 spans 14 residues. CDR1 and CDR2 from the germline V gene are GTSNPN and SVGIG (reference sequence). Trimming cost V 0 bases and J 1 base, with 8 bases left between them.